The rows below give T cell receptor beta chains drawn from one sample of a study of blood T cell repertoires in COVID-19. Sequencing was performed with immunoSEQ multiplex PCR; in TCRdb, only in-frame clones are kept and a portion is missing. The table lists roughly 140,000 clones, just under 85% of them singletons. The sample consisted of PBMCs or T cells enriched from blood (not recorded which). Every receptor here comes from a woman aged 40 to 49 who had recovered from COVID-19. The CDR3 runs from the conserved cysteine through the conserved F or W. Fields, in order: clone size, D gene, V gene, J gene, CDR3 protein, CDR3 DNA. The D gene is left open where the match is weak. Expanded clones get a size class; other rows say once, few or many, or leave the size out.

clone size: once; D gene: TRBD2; V gene: TRBV7-6; J gene: TRBJ2-3; CDR3 protein: CASSFGASGGGNTQYF; CDR3 DNA: TGTGCCAGCAGCTTTGGGGCCAGCGGGGGCGGGAATACGCAGTATTTT
clone size: .; D gene: TRBD1; V gene: TRBV9; J gene: TRBJ2-5; CDR3 protein: CASSEGTGQVTQYF; CDR3 DNA: TGTGCCAGCAGCGAGGGGACAGGCCAAGTGACCCAGTACTTC
clone size: .; D gene: .; V gene: TRBV19; J gene: TRBJ1-5; CDR3 protein: CASADGRNQPQHF; CDR3 DNA: TGTGCCAGTGCAGATGGGAGGAATCAGCCCCAGCATTTT
clone size: few; D gene: TRBD1; V gene: TRBV19; J gene: TRBJ2-7; CDR3 protein: CASRAVDRASYEQYF; CDR3 DNA: TGTGCCAGTAGGGCCGTAGACAGGGCCTCCTACGAGCAGTACTTC
clone size: .; D gene: TRBD2; V gene: TRBV27; J gene: TRBJ2-3; CDR3 protein: CASSTRLAGGPTDTQYF; CDR3 DNA: TGTGCCAGCAGCACTCGTCTAGCGGGGGGGCCGACAGATACGCAGTATTTT
clone size: few; D gene: TRBD2; V gene: TRBV2; J gene: TRBJ2-5; CDR3 protein: CASRGAGDETQYF; CDR3 DNA: TGTGCCAGCAGAGGAGCGGGGGACGAGACCCAGTACTTC
clone size: .; D gene: TRBD1; V gene: TRBV10-1; J gene: TRBJ2-3; CDR3 protein: CASSDGTANTQYF; CDR3 DNA: TGCGCCAGCAGTGATGGGACAGCCAACACGCAGTATTTT
clone size: .; D gene: TRBD1; V gene: TRBV7-8; J gene: TRBJ1-1; CDR3 protein: CASSRQGQPNTEAFF; CDR3 DNA: TGTGCCAGCAGCCGCCAGGGACAGCCGAACACTGAAGCTTTCTTT
clone size: .; D gene: .; V gene: TRBV18; J gene: TRBJ2-7; CDR3 protein: CASSPDPGAREKQYF; CDR3 DNA: TGTGCCAGCTCACCAGATCCGGGAGCACGGGAGAAGCAGTACTTC
clone size: .; D gene: TRBD1; V gene: TRBV28; J gene: TRBJ2-7; CDR3 protein: CASSLGQGFEQYF; CDR3 DNA: TGTGCCAGCAGTTTGGGACAGGGCTTCGAGCAGTACTTC
clone size: .; D gene: TRBD2; V gene: TRBV6-1; J gene: TRBJ2-3; CDR3 protein: CASSEILAGGATDTQYF; CDR3 DNA: TGTGCCAGCAGTGAAATACTAGCGGGGGGAGCCACAGATACGCAGTATTTT
clone size: .; D gene: .; V gene: TRBV6-5; J gene: TRBJ1-2; CDR3 protein: CASGSDRQVGNYGYTF; CDR3 DNA: TGTGCCAGCGGTTCAGATAGACAGGTCGGAAACTATGGCTACACCTTC
clone size: once; D gene: TRBD2; V gene: TRBV27; J gene: TRBJ2-7; CDR3 protein: CASSPGTSGYEQYF; CDR3 DNA: TGTGCCAGCAGTCCAGGGACTAGCGGCTACGAGCAGTACTTC
clone size: .; D gene: .; V gene: TRBV10-3; J gene: TRBJ2-5; CDR3 protein: CAISESLRGPRQETQYF; CDR3 DNA: TGTGCCATCAGTGAGTCGCTGCGGGGGCCCCGTCAAGAGACCCAGTACTTC
clone size: .; D gene: .; V gene: TRBV30; J gene: TRBJ1-1; CDR3 protein: CAWSVRRKNTEAFF; CDR3 DNA: TGTGCCTGGAGTGTTCGGCGGAAGAACACTGAAGCTTTCTTT
clone size: .; D gene: TRBD2; V gene: TRBV19; J gene: TRBJ2-7; CDR3 protein: CASTWAGGSYEQYF; CDR3 DNA: TGTGCCAGTACGTGGGCGGGAGGCTCCTACGAGCAGTACTTC
clone size: .; D gene: TRBD1; V gene: TRBV6-1; J gene: TRBJ2-7; CDR3 protein: CASSEATYPGQGARYEQYF; CDR3 DNA: TGTGCCAGCAGTGAAGCGACATACCCGGGACAGGGGGCGCGGTACGAGCAGTACTTC
clone size: .; D gene: .; V gene: TRBV10-3; J gene: TRBJ2-1; CDR3 protein: CAISNLWTSSYNEQFF; CDR3 DNA: TGTGCCATCAGTAACCTATGGACAAGCTCCTACAATGAGCAGTTCTTC
clone size: .; D gene: TRBD1; V gene: TRBV18; J gene: TRBJ1-1; CDR3 protein: CASSLSGTGIRVAEAFF; CDR3 DNA: TGTGCCAGCTCATTATCCGGGACAGGGATACGGGTCGCTGAAGCTTTCTTT
clone size: .; D gene: TRBD1; V gene: TRBV5-1; J gene: TRBJ2-5; CDR3 protein: CASSILPGTGGETQYF; CDR3 DNA: TGCGCCAGCAGCATACTCCCCGGGACAGGCGGAGAGACCCAGTACTTC
clone size: .; D gene: TRBD2; V gene: TRBV3-1/TRBV3-2; J gene: TRBJ2-2; CDR3 protein: CASSQVEVAGGAGELFF; CDR3 DNA: TGTGCCAGCAGCCAAGTAGAGGTAGCGGGAGGGGCCGGGGAGCTGTTTTTT
clone size: .; D gene: .; V gene: TRBV7-8; J gene: TRBJ1-6; CDR3 protein: CASSSSGGESPLHF; CDR3 DNA: TGTGCCAGCAGCTCATCCGGGGGAGAATCGCCCCTCCACTTT
clone size: .; D gene: .; V gene: TRBV12-3/TRBV12-4; J gene: TRBJ2-7; CDR3 protein: CASAQFHEQYF; CDR3 DNA: TGTGCCAGCGCGCAATTTCACGAGCAGTACTTC
clone size: .; D gene: .; V gene: TRBV5-5; J gene: TRBJ2-1; CDR3 protein: CASSLVGGYNEQFF; CDR3 DNA: TGTGCCAGCAGCTTGGTGGGGGGATACAATGAGCAGTTCTTC
clone size: .; D gene: .; V gene: TRBV11-3; J gene: TRBJ2-7; CDR3 protein: CASSQSYEQYF; CDR3 DNA: TGTGCCAGCAGCCAGTCTTACGAGCAGTACTTC
clone size: .; D gene: .; V gene: TRBV25-1; J gene: TRBJ1-4; CDR3 protein: CASSAPRATNEKLFF; CDR3 DNA: TGTGCCAGCAGTGCGCCCAGGGCAACTAATGAAAAACTGTTTTTT
clone size: .; D gene: TRBD1; V gene: TRBV6-5; J gene: TRBJ2-5; CDR3 protein: CASRRQTGKETQYF; CDR3 DNA: TGTGCCAGCAGGAGACAGACAGGGAAAGAGACCCAGTACTTC
clone size: .; D gene: TRBD1; V gene: TRBV6-2/TRBV6-3; J gene: TRBJ1-5; CDR3 protein: CASSYDRGLLPMYSNQPQHF; CDR3 DNA: TGTGCCAGCAGTTACGACAGGGGGCTACTCCCGATGTATAGCAATCAGCCCCAGCATTTT
clone size: .; D gene: TRBD2; V gene: TRBV9; J gene: TRBJ2-1; CDR3 protein: CASSVVSGRAIEQFF; CDR3 DNA: TGTGCCAGCAGCGTAGTAAGCGGGAGGGCTATTGAGCAGTTCTTC
clone size: .; D gene: TRBD1; V gene: TRBV29-1; J gene: TRBJ2-1; CDR3 protein: CSIRDRGGNEQFF; CDR3 DNA: TGCAGCATCCGGGACAGGGGAGGCAATGAGCAGTTCTTC